These T cell receptor beta chains were read from a single sample in a study of T cells in tuberculosis. Data came from immunoSEQ multiplex PCR; TCRdb stores just in-frame clones and leaves some out. This table has 25,000 to 35,000 clones, about 90% appearing once. The source was PBMCs, collected at tuberculosis diagnosis. These receptors were taken from an adult with tuberculosis. Both conserved end residues are part of each CDR3. A D gene is named only where the DNA matches it firmly.

>15|TRBD2|TRBV18|TRBJ2-7
CASSLPGGVAGEQYF
>14|TRBD1|TRBV5-1|TRBJ1-4
CASSIGTGREKLFF
>13|-|TRBV19|TRBJ1-1
CASSIAENTEAFF
>13|-|TRBV19|TRBJ1-2
CASSIGRGDGYTF
>17|TRBD2|TRBV11-3|TRBJ2-1
CASSLRLKRGPHNEQFF
>17|TRBD2|TRBV2|TRBJ2-3
CASPGGAGASSTDTQYF
>13|TRBD1|TRBV27|TRBJ1-2
CASRRTGNYGYTF
>13|TRBD1|TRBV6-1|TRBJ1-6
CASSERTGTPLHF
>13|TRBD2|TRBV6-6|TRBJ2-1
CASSHGTSGVGFF
>16|-|TRBV19|TRBJ1-3
CASSTAALGSGNTIYF
>14|-|TRBV19|TRBJ1-2
CASSISESIYGYTF
>13|-|TRBV2|TRBJ1-1
CASSVGVVAEAFF
>13|-|TRBV7-8|TRBJ2-7
CASKGGSHYEQYF
>17|TRBD1|TRBV7-8|TRBJ2-1
CASSRFTGGNPYNEQFF
>11|-|TRBV14|TRBJ1-1
CASSLGAVAFF
>14|TRBD1|TRBV5-6|TRBJ2-7
CASSWGTGGREQYF
>14|-|TRBV5-4|TRBJ1-4
CASSLGGNNEKLFF
>14|TRBD1|TRBV18|TRBJ2-1
CASSGRTGEDEQFF
>14|-|TRBV5-5|TRBJ1-1
CASSLAGMNTEAFF
>18|TRBD2|TRBV9|TRBJ2-3
CASSVPAGGTFSTDTQYF
>15|-|TRBV15|TRBJ1-1
CATSRVSRGSTEAFF
>16|-|TRBV5-1|TRBJ1-1
CASSLSHWPPNTEAFF
>13|-|TRBV7-9|TRBJ1-3
CASSPDRGNTIYF
>16|-|TRBV13|TRBJ1-2
CASSSGQSLRSYGYTF
>16|TRBD1|TRBV10-3|TRBJ2-7
CAISEPGTGSSYEQYF
>15|-|TRBV2|TRBJ1-6
CASSERNVNNSPLHF
>14|-|TRBV6-5|TRBJ1-2
CASSSLGGSYGYTF
>15|-|TRBV5-4|TRBJ2-7
CASSFAGGQGMDQYF
>14|-|TRBV6-6|TRBJ1-4
CASSDTSTNEKLFF
>15|-|TRBV6-5|TRBJ2-3
CASSYSAGGLGTQYF
>14|-|TRBV11-2|TRBJ1-1
CASSPRPRSTEAFF
>11|-|TRBV6-5|TRBJ1-5
CASPLNQPQHF
>13|-|TRBV9|TRBJ1-5
CASSPGRNQPQHF
>16|-|TRBV14|TRBJ1-3
CASSQIPVYSGNTIYF
>14|-|TRBV7-2|TRBJ2-5
CASSLGGVGETQYF
>15|-|TRBV5-1|TRBJ2-3
CASSFSLGGRDTQYF
>12|-|TRBV30|TRBJ2-1
CAWRRGLREQFF
>15|TRBD2|TRBV2|TRBJ2-7
CASSVLLAGVGEQYF
>15|-|TRBV28|TRBJ1-1
CASSNSRDLFTEAFF
>17|-|TRBV7-2|TRBJ1-3
CASSLGRPGDGGNTIYF
>14|-|TRBV11-2|TRBJ2-7
CASSSNLRTVEQYF
>15|TRBD2|TRBV9|TRBJ2-1
CASSETSDSYNEQFF
>15|TRBD1|TRBV30|TRBJ2-5
CAGMTGTGFFETQYF
>13|-|TRBV5-4|TRBJ2-6
CAPEDSGANVLTF
>14|TRBD2|TRBV13|TRBJ2-1
CASSLGTGGGEQFF
>17|-|TRBV9|TRBJ2-2
CASSVGGWHSNTGELFF
>13|-|TRBV5-4|TRBJ2-1
CASSLVPLNEQFF
>15|-|TRBV6-1|TRBJ2-1
CASSPFSRTHNEQFF
>14|-|TRBV28|TRBJ2-4
CASSPDLAKNIQYF
>13|-|TRBV18|TRBJ1-2
CASSPGRGSGYTF
>13|-|TRBV19|TRBJ1-1
CASSAKAGTEAFF
>14|TRBD1|TRBV5-4|TRBJ2-7
CASQSRTGLYEQYF